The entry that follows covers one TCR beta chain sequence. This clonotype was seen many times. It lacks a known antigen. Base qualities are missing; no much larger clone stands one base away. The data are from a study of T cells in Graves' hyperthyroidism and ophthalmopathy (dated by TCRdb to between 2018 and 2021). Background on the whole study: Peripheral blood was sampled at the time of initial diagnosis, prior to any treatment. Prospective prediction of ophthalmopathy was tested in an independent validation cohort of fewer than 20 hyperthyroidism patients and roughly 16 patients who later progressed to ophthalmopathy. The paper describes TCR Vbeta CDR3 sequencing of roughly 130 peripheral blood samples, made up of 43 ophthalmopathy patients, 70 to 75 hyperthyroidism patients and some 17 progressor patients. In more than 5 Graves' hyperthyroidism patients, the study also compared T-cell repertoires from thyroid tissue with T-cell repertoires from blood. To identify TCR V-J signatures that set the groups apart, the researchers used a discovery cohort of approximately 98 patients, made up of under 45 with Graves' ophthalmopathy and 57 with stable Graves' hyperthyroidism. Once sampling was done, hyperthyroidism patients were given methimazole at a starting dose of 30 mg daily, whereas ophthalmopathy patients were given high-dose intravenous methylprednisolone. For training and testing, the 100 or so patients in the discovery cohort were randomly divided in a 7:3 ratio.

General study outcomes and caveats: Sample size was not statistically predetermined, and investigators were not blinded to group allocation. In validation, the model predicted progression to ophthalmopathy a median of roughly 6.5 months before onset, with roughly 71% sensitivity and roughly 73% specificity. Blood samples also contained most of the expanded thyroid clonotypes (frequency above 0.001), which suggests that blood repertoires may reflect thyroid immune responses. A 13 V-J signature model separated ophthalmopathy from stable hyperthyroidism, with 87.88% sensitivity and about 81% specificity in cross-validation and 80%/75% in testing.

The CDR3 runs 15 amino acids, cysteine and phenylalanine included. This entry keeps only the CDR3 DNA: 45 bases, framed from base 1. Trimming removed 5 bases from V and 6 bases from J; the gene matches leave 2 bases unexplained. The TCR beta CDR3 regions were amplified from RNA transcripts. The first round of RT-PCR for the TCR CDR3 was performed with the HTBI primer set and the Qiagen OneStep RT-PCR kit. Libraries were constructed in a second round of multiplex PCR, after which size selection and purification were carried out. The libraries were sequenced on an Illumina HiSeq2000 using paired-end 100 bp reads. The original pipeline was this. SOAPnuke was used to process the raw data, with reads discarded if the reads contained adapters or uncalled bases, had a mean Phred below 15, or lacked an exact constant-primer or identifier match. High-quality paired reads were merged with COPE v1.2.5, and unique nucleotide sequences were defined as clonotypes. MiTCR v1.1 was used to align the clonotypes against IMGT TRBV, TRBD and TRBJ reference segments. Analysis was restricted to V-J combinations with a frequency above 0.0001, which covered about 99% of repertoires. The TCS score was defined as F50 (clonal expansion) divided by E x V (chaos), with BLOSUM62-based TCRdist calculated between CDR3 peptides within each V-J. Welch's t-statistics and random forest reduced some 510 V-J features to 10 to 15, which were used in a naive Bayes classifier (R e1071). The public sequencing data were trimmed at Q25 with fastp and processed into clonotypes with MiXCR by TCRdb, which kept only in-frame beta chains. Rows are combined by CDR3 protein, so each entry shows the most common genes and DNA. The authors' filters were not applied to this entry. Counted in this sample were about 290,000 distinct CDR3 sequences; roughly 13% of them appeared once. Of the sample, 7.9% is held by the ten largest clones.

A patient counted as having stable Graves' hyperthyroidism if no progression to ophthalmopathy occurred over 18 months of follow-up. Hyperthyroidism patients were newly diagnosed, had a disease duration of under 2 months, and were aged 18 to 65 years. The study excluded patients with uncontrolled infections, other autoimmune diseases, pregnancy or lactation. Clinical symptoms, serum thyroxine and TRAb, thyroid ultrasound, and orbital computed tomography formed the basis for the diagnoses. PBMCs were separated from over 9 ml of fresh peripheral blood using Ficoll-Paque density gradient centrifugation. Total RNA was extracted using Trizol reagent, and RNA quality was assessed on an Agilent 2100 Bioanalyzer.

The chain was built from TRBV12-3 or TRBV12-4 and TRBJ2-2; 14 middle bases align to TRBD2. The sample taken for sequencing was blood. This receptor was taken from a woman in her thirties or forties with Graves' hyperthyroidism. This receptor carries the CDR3 CASSPGLAGAGELFF. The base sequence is TGTGCCAGCAGTCCGGGACTAGCGGGAGCCGGGGAGCTGTTTTTT.